This TCR beta chain derives from a study of CD8 T cells in ankylosing spondylitis. The ends were cut back, 6 bases at V and 7 bases at J, with 19 bases in the middle. The length of the CDR3 is 14 residues. Overall study results and limits: Seemingly distinctive of ankylosing spondylitis blood was a TCR beta motif formed by eight highly homologous variants. Reportedly, significant enrichment of disease-linked clones occurred in matched ankylosing spondylitis synovial fluid.

The sample holds many counts of this clonotype. As yet, its antigen is unknown. MiXCR, run by TCRdb on the 5' RACE reads, gives a single entry per CDR3 protein. The sample includes hundreds of thousands of distinct CDR3 sequences, 10% to 15% seen only once; the top ten take 0.51%. This chain connects TRBV12-3 or TRBV12-4 to TRBJ2-7, with D possibly TRBD2 on 6 matching bases. This clonotype was sampled from a male donor with ankylosing spondylitis. Source material: blood, either unsorted or a sorted T cell fraction (not recorded which). For the CDR3, the DNA is TGTGCCAGCAGCAGGGACGGCGCGGGGAGGGAGCAGTACTTC. This sequence encodes CASSRDGAGREQYF.